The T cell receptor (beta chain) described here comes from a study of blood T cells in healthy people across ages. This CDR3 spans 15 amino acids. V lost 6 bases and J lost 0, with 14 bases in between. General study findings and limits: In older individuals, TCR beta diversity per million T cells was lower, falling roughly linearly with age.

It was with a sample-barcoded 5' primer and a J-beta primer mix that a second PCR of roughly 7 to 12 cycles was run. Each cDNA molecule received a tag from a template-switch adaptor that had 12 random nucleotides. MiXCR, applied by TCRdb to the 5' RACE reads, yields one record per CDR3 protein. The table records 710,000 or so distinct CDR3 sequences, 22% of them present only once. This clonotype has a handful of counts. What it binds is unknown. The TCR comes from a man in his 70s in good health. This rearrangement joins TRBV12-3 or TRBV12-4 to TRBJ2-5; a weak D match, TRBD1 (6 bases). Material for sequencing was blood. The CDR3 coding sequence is TGTGCCAGCAGAATGGAAGGGGGATACCAAGAGACCCAGTACTTC. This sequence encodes CASRMEGGYQETQYF.